These T cell receptor beta chains were read from a single sample in a study of technical replicates of blood from several donors. The protocol was immunoSEQ multiplex PCR, while the TCRdb copy is restricted to in-frame clones and leaves out a portion. Of tens of thousands of clones in the sample, around nine tenths were seen once. The sample consisted of PBMCs. These receptor sequences come from a human donor in good health. Some clones in this sample may be carry-over from other donors' samples. CDR3s include the opening cysteine and the closing phenylalanine or tryptophan. A D gene is named only where the DNA matches it firmly. Size is stated for part of the rows, as once, few or many counts, or as a class when the clone is expanded.

j_call | cdr3_length | clone_size | v_call | d_call | cdr3_nt | cdr3_aa
TRBJ1-5 | 15 | once | TRBV27 | TRBD1 | TGTGCCAGCAGCCGACAGGGAATGGGAAATCAGCCCCAGCATTTT | CASSRQGMGNQPQHF
TRBJ1-6 | 12 | few | TRBV2 | - | TGTGCCAGCAGTGACCAGAAATCACCCCTCCACTTT | CASSDQKSPLHF
TRBJ2-7 | 17 | - | TRBV10-3 | - | TGTGCCACCAGCCGACAGGGGGGCGCGGGAGGGCCAGGCGAGCAGTACTTC | CATSRQGGAGGPGEQYF
TRBJ1-5 | 14 | - | TRBV6-5 | - | TGTGCCAGCAGTTACCGGGGGGGGGCTCAGCCCCAGCATTTT | CASSYRGGAQPQHF
TRBJ2-1 | 15 | - | TRBV4-1 | TRBD1 | TGCGCCAGCAGCCCGGGACAGGGGGCAGTCAATGAGCAGTTCTTC | CASSPGQGAVNEQFF
TRBJ2-1 | 11 | - | TRBV29-1 | - | TGCGGGACTTCCTCCTACAATGAGCAGTTCTTC | CGTSSYNEQFF
TRBJ2-7 | 15 | - | TRBV5-1 | - | TGCGCCAGCAGCTTGGTTCCCGGGAGTGCCTACGAGCAGTACTTC | CASSLVPGSAYEQYF
TRBJ2-5 | 14 | - | TRBV5-1 | TRBD2 | TGCGCCAGCAGTATGCGGGGGGGAAAAGAGACCCAGTACTTC | CASSMRGGKETQYF
TRBJ2-5 | 16 | - | TRBV4-2 | TRBD2 | TGTGCCAGCAGCCAAGCAGCGGGGGGGCCGGGAGAGACCCAGTACTTC | CASSQAAGGPGETQYF
TRBJ1-3 | 16 | - | TRBV7-6 | - | TGTGCCAGCAGCCCCACCCTACTCAACTCTGGAAACACCATATATTTT | CASSPTLLNSGNTIYF
TRBJ2-7 | 15 | - | TRBV6-1 | TRBD1 | TGTGCCAGCAGTGAGTCGGGGACAGGGACGTACGAGCAGTACTTC | CASSESGTGTYEQYF
TRBJ2-5 | 18 | - | TRBV7-8 | TRBD2 | TGTGCCAGCAGCTTAGTTCGTTCGAGCGGGAGAAGGCAAGAGACCCAGTACTTC | CASSLVRSSGRRQETQYF
TRBJ1-5 | 14 | - | TRBV6-1 | - | TGTGCCAGCAGTGGACAGACTAGCAATCAGCCCCAGCATTTT | CASSGQTSNQPQHF
TRBJ2-2 | 18 | - | TRBV7-2 | TRBD2 | TGTGCCAGCAGCTTAGTTCAGCGGGGGGCCAGGAACACCGGGGAGCTGTTTTTT | CASSLVQRGARNTGELFF
TRBJ1-2 | 12 | - | TRBV14 | - | TGTGCCAGCAGCCAAGATAGTCGCGGCTACACCTTC | CASSQDSRGYTF
TRBJ1-5 | 12 | - | TRBV6-6 | - | TGTGCCAGCAGTTTCGGGGGGCAGCCCCAGCATTTT | CASSFGGQPQHF